This T cell receptor (beta chain) is from a study of T cell responses to AZD1222 COVID-19 vaccine. CDR3 length equals 11 residues. Germline V gives CDR1 SNHLY, CDR2 FYNNEI. V lost 8 bases and J lost 1, with 0 bases in between. The data were produced by immunoSEQ multiplex PCR, yet TCRdb's version contains in-frame clones alone and is incomplete. Of about 99,000 clones listed, approximately 88% are singletons. This chain joins TRBV2 and TRBJ2-6; D is unclear. The source of this sequence is an adult in good health. Here the sequenced sample was peripheral blood, taken on day 0 of AZD1222 vaccination. CDR3 residues: CASSGANVLTF. The CDR3 DNA is TGTGCCAGCTCTGGGGCCAACGTCCTGACTTTC.